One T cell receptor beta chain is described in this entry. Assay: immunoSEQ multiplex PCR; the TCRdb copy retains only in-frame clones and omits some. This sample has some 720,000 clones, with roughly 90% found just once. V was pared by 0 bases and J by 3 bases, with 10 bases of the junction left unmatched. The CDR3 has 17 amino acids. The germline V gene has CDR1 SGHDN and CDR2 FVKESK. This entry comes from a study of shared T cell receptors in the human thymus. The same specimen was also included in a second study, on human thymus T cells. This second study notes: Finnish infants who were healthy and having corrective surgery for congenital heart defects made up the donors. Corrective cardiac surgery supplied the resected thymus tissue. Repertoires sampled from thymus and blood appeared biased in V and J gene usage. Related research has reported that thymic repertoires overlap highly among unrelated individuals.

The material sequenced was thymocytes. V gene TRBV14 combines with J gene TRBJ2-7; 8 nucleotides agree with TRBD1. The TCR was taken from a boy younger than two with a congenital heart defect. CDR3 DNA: TGTGCCAGCAGCCAAGAATCGCGGCAGGGGGCCCACTACGAGCAGTACTTC. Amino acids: CASSQESRQGAHYEQYF.